One sample yielded the 7 T cell receptor beta chains listed below, sequenced in a study of T cell clonotyping in hematopoietic cell transplantation. Produced via immunoSEQ multiplex PCR; TCRdb's table is partial and in-frame only. Of just over 7,500 clones in the sample, around nine tenths are singletons; the top ten hold roughly 4.5%. Sequencing was performed on PBMCs, taken 180 days after allogeneic stem cell transplant. The receptors shown here come from a female patient aged 50 to 65 who had an allogeneic stem cell transplant from an unrelated donor, so the T cells may come from the graft donor. Some clones in this sample may be carry-over from other donors' samples.

The rearrangement links TRBV6-5 to TRBJ1-4; no definite D call. The CDR3 is 14 residues long. The germline gives CDR1 MNHEY, CDR2 SVGAGI. V lost 5 bases and J 8 bases, leaving 15 bases between the germline ends. CDR3 nucleotides: TGTGCCAGCAGTCTGGACTCGTTAAGAGAAAAACTGTTTTTT. Its protein product is CASSLDSLREKLFF.

The CDR3 region has the DNA TGTGCCAGCAGCTTGGGACAGCCAGGCGTCGGACTGTTTTTT. It codes for CASSLGQPGVGLFF. This chain uses TRBV5-6 with TRBJ1-4; D possibly corresponds to TRBD1 (5 bases). Germline CDR1 SGHDT, CDR2 YYEEEE. Trimming took 0 bases from V and 13 from J, leaving 16 bases between them. This CDR3 spans 14 amino acids.

CDR3 region: CASSQGRTVRNEQYF. CDR3 nucleotides: TGTGCCAGCAGCCAAGGGCGGACAGTCAGGAACGAGCAGTACTTC. V gene TRBV14 combines with J gene TRBJ2-7; possible D gene TRBD1, 6 bases. Germline V CDR1 and CDR2: SGHDN, FVKESK. The CDR3 extends over 15 amino acids. Trimming left V 1 base short and J 5 bases short, with 15 bases between.

The chain joins TRBV19 to TRBJ1-1; tentatively, D is TRBD1 (5 bases). The CDR3 is made up of 13 amino acids. V lost 9 bases and J lost 7, with 18 bases in between. Germline values: CDR1 LNHDA, CDR2 SQIVND (reference sequence). For the CDR3, the DNA is TGTGCCAGCCAGCAGCAGGGAACGAATGAAGCTTTCTTT. This encodes CASQQQGTNEAFF.

The genes are TRBV5-1 and TRBJ2-1; maybe TRBD1 (6 bases). In germline, CDR1 is SGHRS, CDR2 YFSETQ. V was cut by 0 bases and J by 8 bases, with 12 bases left in between. CDR3 length: 14 residues. The CDR3 DNA follows: TGCGCCAGCAGCTTGGTACAGGGTGGGGATGAGCAGTTCTTC. Its translation is CASSLVQGGDEQFF.

V and J are TRBV19 and TRBJ2-5, with D tentatively TRBD1 or TRBD2 (5 bases each). CDR1 is LNHDA and CDR2 is SQIVND in the germline V gene (reference sequence). This CDR3 comprises 15 residues. V lost 6 bases and J 5 bases, leaving 19 bases between the germline ends. CDR3 DNA sequence: TGTGCCAGTAGAACCGGGACCTCCGGGCGGGAGACCCAGTACTTC. This encodes CASRTGTSGRETQYF.

This chain uses TRBV7-2 with TRBJ1-3; a weak D match, TRBD1 (5 bases). V lost 6 bases, J lost 2 bases, and 14 bases lay in between. This CDR3 is 15 amino acids long. The germline gives CDR1 SGHTA, CDR2 FQGNSA. The CDR3 reads CASRKGGTAGNTIYF. CDR3 bases: TGTGCCAGCAGGAAGGGCGGGACGGCTGGAAACACCATATATTTT.